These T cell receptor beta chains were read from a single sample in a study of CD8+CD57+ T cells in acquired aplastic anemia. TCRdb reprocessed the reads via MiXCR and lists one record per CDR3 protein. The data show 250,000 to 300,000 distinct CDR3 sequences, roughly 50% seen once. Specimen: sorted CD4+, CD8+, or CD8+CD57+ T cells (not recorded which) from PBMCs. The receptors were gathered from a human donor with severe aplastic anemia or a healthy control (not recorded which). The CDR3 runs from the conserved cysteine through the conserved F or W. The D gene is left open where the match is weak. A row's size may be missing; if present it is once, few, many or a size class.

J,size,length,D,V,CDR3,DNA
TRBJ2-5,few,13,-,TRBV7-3,CASSLWSGETQYF,TGTGCCAGCAGCTTATGGTCGGGTGAGACCCAGTACTTC
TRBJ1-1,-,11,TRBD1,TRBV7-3,CAAGQGAEAFF,TGTGCCGCGGGACAGGGCGCTGAAGCTTTCTTT
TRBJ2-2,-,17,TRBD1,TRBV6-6,CASSYSGDSSITGELFF,TGTGCCAGCAGTTACTCCGGGGACAGTTCCATCACCGGGGAGCTGTTTTTT
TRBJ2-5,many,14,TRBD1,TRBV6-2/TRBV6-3,CASEGQRIRETQYF,TGTGCCAGCGAGGGACAGAGAATCCGGGAGACCCAGTACTTC
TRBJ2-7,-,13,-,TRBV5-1,CASSWGNTGEQYF,TGCGCCAGCAGCTGGGGCAACACCGGGGAGCAGTACTTC
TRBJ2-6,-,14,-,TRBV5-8,CASSRMVGANVLTF,TGTGCCAGCAGCCGCATGGTAGGGGCCAACGTCCTGACTTTC
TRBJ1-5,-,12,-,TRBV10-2,CASSEGGQPQHF,TGCGCCAGCAGTGAGGGGGGTCAGCCCCAGCATTTT
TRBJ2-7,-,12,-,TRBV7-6,CASSLKSGEQYF,TGTGCCAGCAGCTTAAAGTCAGGGGAGCAGTACTTC
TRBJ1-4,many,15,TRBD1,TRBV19,CATTLRGLTNEKLFF,TGTGCCACAACCCTCAGGGGGCTTACTAATGAAAAACTGTTTTTT
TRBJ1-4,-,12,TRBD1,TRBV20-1,CSAYGQGEKLFF,TGCAGTGCCTACGGACAGGGAGAAAAACTGTTTTTT
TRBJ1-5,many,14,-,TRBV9,CASSVDGVQGTQHF,TGTGCCAGCAGCGTAGATGGAGTCCAGGGAACCCAGCATTTT